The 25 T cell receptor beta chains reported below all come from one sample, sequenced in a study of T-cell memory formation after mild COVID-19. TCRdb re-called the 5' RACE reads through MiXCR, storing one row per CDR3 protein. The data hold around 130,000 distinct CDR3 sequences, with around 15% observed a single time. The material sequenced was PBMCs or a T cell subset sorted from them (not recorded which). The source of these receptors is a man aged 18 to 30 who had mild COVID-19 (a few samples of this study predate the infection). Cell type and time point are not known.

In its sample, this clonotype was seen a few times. In DNA form, the CDR3 reads TGTGCCAGCAGCTTCACCAGAGGGACGAATGAGCAGTTCTTC. This translates into CASSFTRGTNEQFF. This chain connects TRBV7-2 to TRBJ2-1; D tentatively fits TRBD1 or TRBD2 (5 bases each). The V and J ends lost 3 bases and 7 bases respectively, with 13 bases between them. Germline CDR1 reads SGHTA; CDR2 reads FQGNSA. The CDR3 consists of 14 residues. Variable domain in full (rest from reference TRBV7-2 and TRBJ2-1): GAGVSQSPSNKVTEKGKDVELRCDPISGHTALYWYRQSLGQGLEFLIYFQGNSAPDKSGLPSDRFSAERTGGSVSTLTIQRTQQEDSAVYLCASSFTRGTNEQFFGPGTRLTVL.

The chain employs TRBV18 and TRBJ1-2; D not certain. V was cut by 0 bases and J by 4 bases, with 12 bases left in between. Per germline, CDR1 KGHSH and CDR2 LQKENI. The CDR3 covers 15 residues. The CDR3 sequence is CASSPPSRGPYGYTF. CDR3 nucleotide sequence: TGTGCCAGCTCACCACCTTCTCGGGGTCCCTATGGCTACACCTTC.

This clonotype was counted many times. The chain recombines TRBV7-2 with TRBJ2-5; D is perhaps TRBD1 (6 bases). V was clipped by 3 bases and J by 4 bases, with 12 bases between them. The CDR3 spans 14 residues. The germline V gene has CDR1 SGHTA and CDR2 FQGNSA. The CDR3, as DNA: TGTGCCAGCAGCTTGAGGGGGATTACAGAGACCCAGTACTTC. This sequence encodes CASSLRGITETQYF.

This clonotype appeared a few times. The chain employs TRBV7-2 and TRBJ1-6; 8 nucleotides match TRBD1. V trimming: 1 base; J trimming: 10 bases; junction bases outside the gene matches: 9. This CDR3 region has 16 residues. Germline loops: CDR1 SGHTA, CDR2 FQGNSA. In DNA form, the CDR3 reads TGTGCCAGCAGCTTAGTTCAGGGGGCGCCTGGGTCACCCCTCCACTTT. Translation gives CASSLVQGAPGSPLHF.

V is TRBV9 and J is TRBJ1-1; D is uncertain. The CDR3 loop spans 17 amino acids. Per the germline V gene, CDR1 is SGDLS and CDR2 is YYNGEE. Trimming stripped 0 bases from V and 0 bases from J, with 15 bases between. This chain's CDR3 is CASSVEGVGVMNTEAFF. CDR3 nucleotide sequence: TGTGCCAGCAGCGTAGAGGGTGTCGGGGTGATGAACACTGAAGCTTTCTTT.

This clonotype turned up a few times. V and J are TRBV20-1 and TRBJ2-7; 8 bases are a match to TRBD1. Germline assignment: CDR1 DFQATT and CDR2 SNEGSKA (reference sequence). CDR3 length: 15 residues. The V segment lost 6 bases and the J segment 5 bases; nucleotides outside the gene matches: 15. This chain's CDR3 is CSASKAGQGVNEQYF. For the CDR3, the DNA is TGCAGTGCCAGTAAAGCCGGACAGGGTGTCAACGAGCAGTACTTC.

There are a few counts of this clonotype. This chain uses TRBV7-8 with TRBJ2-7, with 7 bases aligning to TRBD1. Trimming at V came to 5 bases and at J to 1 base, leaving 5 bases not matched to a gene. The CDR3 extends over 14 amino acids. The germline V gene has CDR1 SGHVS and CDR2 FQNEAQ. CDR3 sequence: CASSPTTGSYEQYF. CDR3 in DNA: TGTGCCAGCAGCCCCACGACAGGGTCCTACGAGCAGTACTTC. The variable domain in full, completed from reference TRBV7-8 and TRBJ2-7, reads GAGVSQSPRYKVAKRGQDVALRCDPISGHVSLFWYQQALGQGPEFLTYFQNEAQLDKSGLPSDRFFAERPEGSVSTLKIQRTQQEDSAVYLCASSPTTGSYEQYFGPGTRLTVT.

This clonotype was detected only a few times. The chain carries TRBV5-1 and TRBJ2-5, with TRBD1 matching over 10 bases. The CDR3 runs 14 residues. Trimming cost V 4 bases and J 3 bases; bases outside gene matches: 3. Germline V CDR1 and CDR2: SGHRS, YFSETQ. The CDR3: CASSRGQGEETQYF. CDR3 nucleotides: TGCGCCAGCAGCCGTGGACAGGGGGAAGAGACCCAGTACTTC.

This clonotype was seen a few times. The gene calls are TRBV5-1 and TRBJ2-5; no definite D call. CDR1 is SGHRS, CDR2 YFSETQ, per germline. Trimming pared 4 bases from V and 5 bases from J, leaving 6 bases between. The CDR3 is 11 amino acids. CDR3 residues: CASSIGETQYF. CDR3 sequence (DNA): TGCGCCAGCAGCATTGGGGAGACCCAGTACTTC.

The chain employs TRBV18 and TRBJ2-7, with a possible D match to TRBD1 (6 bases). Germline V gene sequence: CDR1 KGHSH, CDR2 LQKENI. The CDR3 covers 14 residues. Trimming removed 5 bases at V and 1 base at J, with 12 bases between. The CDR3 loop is CASSSQGQSYEQYF. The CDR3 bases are TGTGCCAGCTCATCGCAGGGGCAATCCTACGAGCAGTACTTC. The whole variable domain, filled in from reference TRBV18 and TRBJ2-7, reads NAGVMQNPRHLVRRRGQEARLRCSPMKGHSHVYWYRQLPEEGLKFMVYLQKENIIDESGMPKERFSAEFPKEGPSILRIQQVVRGDSAAYFCASSSQGQSYEQYFGPGTRLTVT.

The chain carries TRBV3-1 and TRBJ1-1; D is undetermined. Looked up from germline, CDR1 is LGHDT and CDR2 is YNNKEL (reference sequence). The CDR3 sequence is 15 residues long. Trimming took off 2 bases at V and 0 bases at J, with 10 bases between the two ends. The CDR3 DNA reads TGTGCCAGCAGCCAATGGAGAGGGATGAACACTGAAGCTTTCTTT. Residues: CASSQWRGMNTEAFF.

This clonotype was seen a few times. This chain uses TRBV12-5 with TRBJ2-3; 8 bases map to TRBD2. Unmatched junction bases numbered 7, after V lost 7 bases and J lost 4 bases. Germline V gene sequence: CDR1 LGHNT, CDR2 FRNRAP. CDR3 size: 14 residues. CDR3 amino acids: CASALSGVADTQYF. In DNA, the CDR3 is TGTGCTAGTGCCCTTAGCGGGGTCGCAGATACGCAGTATTTT.

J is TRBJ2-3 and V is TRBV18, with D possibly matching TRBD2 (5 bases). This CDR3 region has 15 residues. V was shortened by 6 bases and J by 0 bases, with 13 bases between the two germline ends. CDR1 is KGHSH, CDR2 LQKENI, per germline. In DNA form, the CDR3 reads TGTGCCAGCTCCCGCGAAGGCGGGAGCACAGATACGCAGTATTTT. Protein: CASSREGGSTDTQYF.

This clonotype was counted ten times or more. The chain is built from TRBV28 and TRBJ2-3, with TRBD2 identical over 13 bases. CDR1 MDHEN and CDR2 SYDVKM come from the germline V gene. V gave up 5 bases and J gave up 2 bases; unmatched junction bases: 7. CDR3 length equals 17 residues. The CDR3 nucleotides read TGTGCCAGCAGTCCCAGGACTAGCGGGGGCCTCACAGATACGCAGTATTTT. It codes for CASSPRTSGGLTDTQYF.

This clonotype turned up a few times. The CDR3 region is CASSVLARTSWETQYF. CDR3 in DNA: TGTGCCAGCAGCGTATTGGCGAGGACTAGTTGGGAGACCCAGTACTTC. The chain couples TRBV9 to TRBJ2-5; 7 positions match TRBD2. CDR1 is SGDLS and CDR2 is YYNGEE in the germline V gene. This CDR3 has 16 amino acids. V dropped 1 base and J dropped 5; count of bases not matched to a gene: 11.

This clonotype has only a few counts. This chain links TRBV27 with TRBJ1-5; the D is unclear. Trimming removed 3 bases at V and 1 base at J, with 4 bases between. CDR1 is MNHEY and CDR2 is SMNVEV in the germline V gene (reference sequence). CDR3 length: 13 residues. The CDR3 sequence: CASSFKSNQPQHF. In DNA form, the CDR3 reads TGTGCCAGCAGTTTCAAGAGCAATCAGCCCCAGCATTTT.

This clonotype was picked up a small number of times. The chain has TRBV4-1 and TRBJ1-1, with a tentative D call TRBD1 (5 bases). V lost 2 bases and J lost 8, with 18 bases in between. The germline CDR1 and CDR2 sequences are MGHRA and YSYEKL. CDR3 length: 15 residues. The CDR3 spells CASSQPYSREGEAFF. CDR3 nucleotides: TGCGCCAGCAGCCAACCTTATTCCAGGGAAGGGGAAGCTTTCTTT.

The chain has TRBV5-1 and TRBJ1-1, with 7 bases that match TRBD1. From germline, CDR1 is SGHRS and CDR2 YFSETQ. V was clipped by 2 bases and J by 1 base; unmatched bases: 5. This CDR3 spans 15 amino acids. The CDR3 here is CASSLGQVENTEAFF. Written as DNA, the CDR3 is TGCGCCAGCAGCTTAGGACAGGTGGAGAACACTGAAGCTTTCTTT. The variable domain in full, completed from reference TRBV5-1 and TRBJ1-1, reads KAGVTQTPRYLIKTRGQQVTLSCSPISGHRSVSWYQQTPGQGLQFLFEYFSETQRNKGNFPGRFSGRQFSNSRSEMNVSTLELGDSALYLCASSLGQVENTEAFFGQGTRLTVV.

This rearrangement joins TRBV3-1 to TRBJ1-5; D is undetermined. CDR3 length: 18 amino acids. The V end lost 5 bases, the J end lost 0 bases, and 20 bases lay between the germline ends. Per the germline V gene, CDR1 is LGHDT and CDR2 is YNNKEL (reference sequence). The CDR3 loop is CASSETSQRRDSNQPQHF. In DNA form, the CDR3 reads TGTGCCAGCAGCGAAACCTCCCAGAGGCGGGATAGCAATCAGCCCCAGCATTTT.

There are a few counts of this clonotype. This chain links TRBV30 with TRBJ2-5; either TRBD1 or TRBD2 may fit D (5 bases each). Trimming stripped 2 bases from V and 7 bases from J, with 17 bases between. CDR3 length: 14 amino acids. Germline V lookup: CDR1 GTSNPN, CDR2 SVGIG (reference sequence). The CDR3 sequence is CAWSFTGQAGTQYF. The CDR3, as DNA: TGTGCCTGGAGTTTCACGGGGCAGGCTGGGACCCAGTACTTC.

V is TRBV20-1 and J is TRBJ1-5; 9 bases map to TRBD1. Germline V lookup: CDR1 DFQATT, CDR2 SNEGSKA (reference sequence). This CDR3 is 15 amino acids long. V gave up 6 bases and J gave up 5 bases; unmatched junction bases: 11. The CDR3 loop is CSAATRTGADQPQHF. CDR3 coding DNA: TGCAGTGCCGCGACCCGGACAGGGGCAGATCAGCCCCAGCATTTT.

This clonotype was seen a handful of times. The CDR3 sequence: CASSLVLGYEQFF. As DNA, the CDR3 is TGCGCCAGCAGCTTGGTGCTGGGGTATGAGCAGTTCTTC. The chain joins TRBV5-1 to TRBJ2-1; D uncertain. V lost 0 bases to trimming and J lost 8 bases, with 9 bases between them. Germline CDR1 and CDR2: SGHRS and YFSETQ. The CDR3 consists of 13 residues.

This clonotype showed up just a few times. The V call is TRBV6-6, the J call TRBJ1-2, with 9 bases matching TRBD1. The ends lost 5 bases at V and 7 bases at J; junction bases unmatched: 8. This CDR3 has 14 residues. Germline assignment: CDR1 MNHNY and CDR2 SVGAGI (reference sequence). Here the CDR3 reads CASSRPGQGFGYTF. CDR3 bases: TGTGCCAGCAGTCGACCGGGACAGGGTTTTGGCTACACCTTC.

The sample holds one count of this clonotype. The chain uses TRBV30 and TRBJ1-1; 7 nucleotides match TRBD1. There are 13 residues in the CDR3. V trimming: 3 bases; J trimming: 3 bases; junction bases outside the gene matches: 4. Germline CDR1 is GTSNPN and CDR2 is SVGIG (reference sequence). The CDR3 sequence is CAWRITGDTEAFF. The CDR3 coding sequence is TGTGCCTGGAGGATTACAGGGGACACTGAAGCTTTCTTT. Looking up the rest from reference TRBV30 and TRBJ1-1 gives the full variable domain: SQTIHQWPATLVQPVGSPLSLECTVEGTSNPNLYWYRQAAGRGLQLLFYSVGIGQISSEVPQNLSASRPQDRQFILSSKKLLLSDSGFYLCAWRITGDTEAFFGQGTRLTVV.

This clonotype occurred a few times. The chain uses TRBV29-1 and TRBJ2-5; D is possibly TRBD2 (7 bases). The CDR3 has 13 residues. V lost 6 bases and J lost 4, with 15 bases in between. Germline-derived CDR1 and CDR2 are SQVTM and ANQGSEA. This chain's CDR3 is CSVGGTHLETQYF. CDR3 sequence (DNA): TGCAGCGTGGGGGGGACACATTTAGAGACCCAGTACTTC.